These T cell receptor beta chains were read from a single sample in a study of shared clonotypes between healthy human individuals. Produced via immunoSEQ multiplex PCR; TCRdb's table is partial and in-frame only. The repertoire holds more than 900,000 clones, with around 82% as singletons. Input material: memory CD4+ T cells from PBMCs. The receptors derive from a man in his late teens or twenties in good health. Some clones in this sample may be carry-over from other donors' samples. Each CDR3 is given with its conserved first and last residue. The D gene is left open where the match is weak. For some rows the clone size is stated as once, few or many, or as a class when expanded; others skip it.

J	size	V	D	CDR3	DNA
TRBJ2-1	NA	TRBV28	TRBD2	CASSLLPRTSGRAENEQFF	TGTGCCAGCAGTTTATTACCCCGGACTAGCGGGAGGGCCGAGAATGAGCAGTTCTTC
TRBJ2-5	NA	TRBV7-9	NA	CASSSLAGEETQYF	TGTGCCAGCAGCTCCCTAGCAGGGGAAGAGACCCAGTACTTC
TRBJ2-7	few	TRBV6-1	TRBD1	CASSARDREYF	TGTGCCAGCAGTGCCCGGGACAGGGAGTACTTC
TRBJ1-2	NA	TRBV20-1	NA	CSARGGDF	TGCAGTGCTAGGGGGGGCGATTTC
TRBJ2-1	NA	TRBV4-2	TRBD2	CASSQEQRDLWSYNEQFF	TGTGCCAGCAGCCAAGAACAGCGGGATTTGTGGTCCTACAATGAGCAGTTCTTC
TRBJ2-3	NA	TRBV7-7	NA	CASSSGIGTQYF	TGTGCCAGCAGCTCGGGTATCGGTACGCAGTATTTT
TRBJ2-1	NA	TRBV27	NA	CASSRAGYPYNEQFF	TGTGCCAGCAGTCGGGCCGGATACCCCTACAATGAGCAGTTCTTC
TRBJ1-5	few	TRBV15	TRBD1	CATSRGRDRGDNQPQHF	TGTGCCACCAGCAGAGGAAGGGACAGGGGTGACAATCAGCCCCAGCATTTT
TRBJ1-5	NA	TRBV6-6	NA	CASRGNQPQHF	TGTGCCAGCAGGGGGAATCAGCCCCAGCATTTT
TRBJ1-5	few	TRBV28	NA	CASSEGQSNQPQHF	TGTGCCAGCAGCGAGGGTCAAAGCAATCAGCCCCAGCATTTT
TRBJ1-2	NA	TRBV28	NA	CASSFKTAYGYTF	TGTGCCAGCAGTTTCAAGACAGCTTATGGCTACACCTTC
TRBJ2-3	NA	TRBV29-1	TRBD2	CSVELLAGAPDTQYF	TGCAGCGTTGAATTACTAGCGGGAGCCCCAGATACGCAGTATTTT
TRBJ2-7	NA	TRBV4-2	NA	CASSQGFQATYEQYF	TGTGCCAGCAGCCAAGGTTTCCAGGCCACCTACGAGCAGTACTTC
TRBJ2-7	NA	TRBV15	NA	CATSRSVASYEQYF	TGTGCCACCAGCAGATCTGTTGCAAGTTACGAGCAGTACTTC
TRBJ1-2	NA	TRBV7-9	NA	CASRDNHGYTF	TGTGCCAGCAGGGATAACCATGGCTACACCTTC
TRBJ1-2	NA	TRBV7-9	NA	CASSLGAFVTDHYGYTF	TGTGCCAGCAGCTTAGGGGCGTTCGTGACAGACCACTATGGCTACACCTTC
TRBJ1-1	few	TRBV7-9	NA	CASSLDQSFRVNTEAFF	TGTGCCAGCAGCTTAGACCAGAGTTTTAGGGTGAACACTGAAGCTTTCTTT
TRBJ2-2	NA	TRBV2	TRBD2	CASTLGTSGRAVTGELFF	TGTGCCAGCACCCTTGGGACTAGCGGGAGGGCCGTGACCGGGGAGCTGTTTTTT
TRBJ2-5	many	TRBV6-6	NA	CASTYFGDSQETQYF	TGTGCCAGCACTTACTTCGGTGACAGCCAAGAGACCCAGTACTTC
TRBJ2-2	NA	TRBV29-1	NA	CSVTGRAGELFF	TGCAGCGTTACAGGTAGGGCCGGGGAGCTGTTTTTT
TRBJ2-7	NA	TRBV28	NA	CASSFGRRSSYEQYF	TGTGCCAGCAGTTTTGGCAGGAGGAGTTCCTACGAGCAGTACTTC
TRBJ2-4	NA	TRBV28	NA	CASSLVGFAKNIQYF	TGTGCCAGCAGTTTAGTGGGATTTGCCAAAAACATTCAGTACTTC
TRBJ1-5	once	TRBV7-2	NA	CASSLESWRVQHF	TGTGCCAGCAGCTTAGAAAGTTGGCGGGTCCAGCATTTT
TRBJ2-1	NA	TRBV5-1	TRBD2	CASSSILAGVHNEQFF	TGCGCCAGCAGCTCCATACTAGCGGGAGTGCACAATGAGCAGTTCTTC
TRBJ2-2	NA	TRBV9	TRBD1	CASSNTGVSTGELFF	TGTGCCAGCAGCAATACAGGGGTTAGCACCGGGGAGCTGTTTTTT
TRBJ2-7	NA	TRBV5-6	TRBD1	CASSFTGDEQYF	TGTGCCAGCAGCTTCACAGGGGACGAGCAGTACTTC
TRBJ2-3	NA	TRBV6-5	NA	CASNRPGADTQYF	TGTGCCAGCAACCGCCCGGGGGCAGATACGCAGTATTTT
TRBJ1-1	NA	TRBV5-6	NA	CASSGQDRLENTEAFF	TGTGCCAGCAGCGGTCAGGACCGCCTAGAGAACACTGAAGCTTTCTTT
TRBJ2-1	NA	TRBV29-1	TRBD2	CSAGPSSGAYNEQFF	TGCAGCGCCGGGCCCTCTAGCGGGGCTTACAATGAGCAGTTCTTC
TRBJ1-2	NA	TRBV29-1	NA	CSVAGEGGYGYTF	TGCAGCGTTGCAGGGGAAGGGGGCTATGGCTACACCTTC
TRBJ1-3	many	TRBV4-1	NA	CASSPRVVISGNTIYF	TGCGCCAGCAGCCCCCGAGTCGTTATCTCTGGAAACACCATATATTTT
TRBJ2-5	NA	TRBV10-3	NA	CAISGYQETQYF	TGTGCCATCAGTGGATACCAAGAGACCCAGTACTTC
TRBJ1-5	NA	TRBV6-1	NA	CASSAGRAQPQHF	TGTGCCAGCAGTGCAGGGAGGGCTCAGCCCCAGCATTTT
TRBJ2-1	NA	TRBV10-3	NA	CAISESTISNEQFF	TGTGCCATCAGTGAGTCGACGATTAGCAATGAGCAGTTCTTC
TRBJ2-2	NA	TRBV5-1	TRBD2	CASSPLNRSGSGAGELFF	TGCGCCAGCAGCCCCCTAAACCGAAGCGGGAGTGGTGCCGGGGAGCTGTTTTTT
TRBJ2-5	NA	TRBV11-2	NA	CASSLGLTETQYF	TGTGCCAGCAGCTTAGGTTTAACAGAGACCCAGTACTTC
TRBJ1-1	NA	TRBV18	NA	CASSPGHTEAFF	TGTGCCAGCTCACCGGGGCACACTGAAGCTTTCTTT
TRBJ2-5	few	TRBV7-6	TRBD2	CASSSGTSRPQETQYF	TGTGCCAGCAGCTCCGGGACTAGCAGACCCCAAGAGACCCAGTACTTC
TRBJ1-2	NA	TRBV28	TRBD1	CASSVGGGQYGYTF	TGTGCCAGCAGTGTAGGGGGCGGCCAATATGGCTACACCTTC
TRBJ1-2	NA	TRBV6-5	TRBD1	CASSSPGQPDYGYTF	TGTGCCAGCAGTTCCCCGGGACAGCCGGACTATGGCTACACCTTC
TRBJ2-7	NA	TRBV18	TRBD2	CASSPGLAGGYYEQYF	TGTGCCAGCTCACCGGGACTAGCGGGAGGCTACTACGAGCAGTACTTC
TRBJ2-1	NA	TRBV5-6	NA	CASSSLALLSSYNEQFF	TGTGCCAGCAGCTCCTTAGCGCTACTGAGCTCCTACAATGAGCAGTTCTTC
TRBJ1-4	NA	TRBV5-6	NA	CASSGWPNEKLFF	TGTGCCAGCAGTGGGTGGCCTAATGAAAAACTGTTTTTT
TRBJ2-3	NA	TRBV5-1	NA	CASSQGGGTDTQYF	TGCGCCAGCTCCCAGGGGGGCGGCACAGATACGCAGTATTTT
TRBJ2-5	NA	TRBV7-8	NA	CASSLDLGGFGETQYF	TGTGCCAGCAGCTTAGATTTGGGGGGCTTTGGAGAGACCCAGTACTTC